This T cell receptor beta chain came from a study of T cell responses to AZD1222 COVID-19 vaccine (dated by TCRdb to the early 2020s). Broadly, across the study: AZD1222 recipients with second doses at about 4 weeks or about 12 weeks were pooled, because spike-specific TCR depth and breadth did not differ between schedules. Enrollment into the trials was organized by age into subgroups of 18-55, 56-69 and 70-plus years, and those subgroups contained roughly 160, 29 and 62 TCR-sequenced participants, respectively. TCR sequencing was performed for 230 to 250 trial participants, of whom about 210 were given two doses of AZD1222 and 26 were given two doses of MenACWY control vaccine.

The CDR3 regions of human TCRbeta chains were analyzed by immunosequencing. The paper's data handling went like this. Repertoire TCRs were matched against a reference library of SARS-CoV-2-specific TCRs generated with the MIRA antigen-specificity platform. Breadth meant the fraction of unique TCRs that were SARS-CoV-2-associated, whereas depth meant the fraction of total T cells that were SARS-CoV-2-associated. Each spike-specific TCR was assigned to its reactive spike region and to a CD4 or CD8 class using the MIRA data. Log10-transformed breadth and depth values were compared by one-way ANOVA with Sidak's multiple comparisons tests. TCRdb re-hosts the immuneACCESS table, in-frame sequences only. Its copies lack some clones; in the studies checked, an unresolved V gene accounts for under half of them, and the cause for the rest is not known. V and J calls and clone size follow that table, whereas D and trimming were derived from the DNA. This sample holds over 100,000 clones; about 90% were observed only once. The ten largest clones represent 8% to 9.5% of the sample.

This sample's time point label indicates: baseline before first vaccination. Samples from vaccinated people were obtained from the UK trials COV001 and COV002, which included a single-blind randomized controlled phase 2/3 trial of AZD1222 (ChAdOx1 nCoV-19) in healthy adults. Trial participant PBMC samples were collected at day 0 and day 28 after the second dose for TCRbeta chain sequencing. This clone turned up a few times. This clone's antigen is unknown. No qualities accompany the bases; no much larger clone lies one base away. Beyond this particular receptor, the publication reports: Spike-specific TCR breadth and depth rose significantly after two AZD1222 doses compared with day 0 and with MenACWY recipients. Because no day 14 peak-response samples were available, the repertoires could be characterized only after the peak T cell response. Conclusions about previously exposed vaccinees were limited because only six AZD1222 recipients were SARS-CoV-2 seropositive at baseline. In the small 56-69-year group, the increase in depth fell short of significance, most likely because of low power. Participants were mostly white British, with more females than males. The authors suggested clonal diversity may have been underestimated. Epitopes outside the regions mutated in the B.1.351 and B.1.1.7 variants were reportedly recognized by nearly half of the unique spike-specific TCRs. The whole spike protein was spanned by vaccine-associated CD4 TCRs, and dominant responses were seen in regions 160-218 and 743-854.

For this chain, trimming is 2 bases at the V end and 4 bases at the J end, and the number of junction bases without a gene match is 5. Reading the germline V gene gives CDR1 SGHDN and CDR2 FVKESK. CDR3 length: 15 amino acids, cysteine to phenylalanine. Of all the DNA, just the CDR3 is kept, 45 bases in frame from base 1. The TCR sequence derives from an adult in good health. Recombination joined TRBV14 with TRBJ2-7, and 10 junctional nucleotides match TRBD2. The source was peripheral blood, collected on day 0 of AZD1222 vaccination. The bases are TGTGCCAGCAGCCAAACTTCTAGCGGGGGATACGAGCAGTACTTC. This encodes CASSQTSSGGYEQYF.